Shown below are 28 T cell receptor beta chains from a single sample sequenced in a study of cytomegalovirus exposure and HLA in healthy donors. PCR primers comprised 60 Vbeta and 13 Jbeta primers. The table came from immunoSEQ multiplex PCR; TCRdb's copy has only in-frame clones and leaves some out. The sample shows 150,000 to 200,000 clones, over 70% of them seen only once. Sequencing was carried out using PBMCs. These receptors were taken from a man in his fifties or sixties in good health and CMV-seronegative.

This sequence joins TRBV9 and TRBJ2-1; D ambiguous. CDR1 is SGDLS, CDR2 YYNGEE, per germline. The germline V and J ends were trimmed by 3 bases and 0 bases, with 13 bases remaining between them. There are 16 residues in the CDR3. CDR3 sequence reads: CASSAPPLSSYNEQFF. The CDR3 coding sequence is TGTGCCAGCAGCGCCCCTCCGCTGAGCTCCTACAATGAGCAGTTCTTC.

The chain combines TRBV9 with TRBJ2-1; 9 bases map to TRBD2. Germline CDR1 SGDLS, CDR2 YYNGEE. This CDR3 is built from 15 residues. With V trimmed by 4 bases and J by 8 bases, 10 bases remained unmatched. Here the CDR3 DNA reads TGTGCCAGCAGCCCACCGGGCGGGGGGGCCTATGAGCAGTTCTTC. Its translation is CASSPPGGGAYEQFF.

This chain connects TRBV9 to TRBJ2-3, with 9 nucleotides matching TRBD2. The germline CDR1 and CDR2 sequences are SGDLS and YYNGEE. Trimming removed 0 bases from V and 4 bases from J; junction bases left unmatched: 6. This CDR3 spans 16 amino acids. The CDR3 spells CASSVAGGGASDTQYF. The CDR3 nucleotides are TGTGCCAGCAGCGTAGCGGGCGGGGGGGCCTCAGATACGCAGTATTTT. The full variable domain, completed using reference TRBV9 and TRBJ2-3, is DSGVTQTPKHLITATGQRVTLRCSPRSGDLSVYWYQQSLDQGLQFLIQYYNGEERAKGNILERFSAQQFPDLHSELNLSSLELGDSALYFCASSVAGGGASDTQYFGPGTRLTVL.

The chain is built from TRBV28 and TRBJ2-7, with D unresolved. Trimming took 6 bases from V and 2 from J, leaving 5 bases between them. The CDR3 has 11 residues. Germline-derived CDR1 and CDR2 are MDHEN and SYDVKM. The CDR3 reads CASRQAYEQYF. The DNA of the CDR3 is TGTGCCAGCAGGCAGGCCTACGAGCAGTACTTC.

The CDR3 coding sequence is TGTGCCAGCAGTACGACTAGCGGACAGCAGTACTTC. Translating it yields CASSTTSGQQYF. This chain links TRBV27 with TRBJ2-7, with 9 bases that match TRBD2. This CDR3 has 12 residues. Unmatched junction bases numbered 4, after V lost 5 bases and J lost 8 bases. Germline values: CDR1 MNHEY, CDR2 SMNVEV (reference sequence).

Only one count was recorded for this clone. Written as DNA, the CDR3 is TGTGCCAGCAGCCAAGGACTAGCGGGGGGCCCCCCCTACGAGCAGTACTTC. Its protein product is CASSQGLAGGPPYEQYF. V and J are TRBV14 and TRBJ2-7; TRBD2 agrees at 13 bases. This CDR3 comprises 17 residues. V gave up 1 base and J gave up 2 bases; unmatched junction bases: 5. Germline CDR1 and CDR2: SGHDN and FVKESK.

In this sample, this clone turned up a few times. The V gene is TRBV7-2, the J gene TRBJ2-2; 12 bases line up with TRBD2. In germline, CDR1 is SGHTA, CDR2 FQGNSA. CDR3 length: 16 amino acids. Trimming cost V 5 bases and J 6 bases; bases outside gene matches: 7. CDR3 amino acids: CASSKQGLAGAGELFF. CDR3 bases: TGTGCCAGCAGCAAGCAGGGACTAGCGGGTGCCGGGGAGCTGTTTTTT.

V is TRBV6-4 and J is TRBJ2-1, with D possibly TRBD2 on 5 matching bases. Germline V CDR1 and CDR2: MRHNA, SNTAGT. V was pared by 4 bases and J by 4 bases, with 17 bases between. The CDR3 runs 16 residues. The CDR3 DNA reads TGTGCCAGCAGTGCCAGGACTTCCTTCGGGTACAATGAGCAGTTCTTC. It codes for CASSARTSFGYNEQFF.

The V and J genes are TRBV11-1 and TRBJ2-1; TRBD1 matches 12 bases. Germline V CDR1 and CDR2: SGHAT, FQDESV (reference sequence). After removal of 6 bases from V and 10 bases from J, the junction contained 10 bases not matched to a gene. The CDR3 contains 15 residues. The CDR3 DNA is TGTGCCAGCAGATTCTCCGGGACAGGGGGCCCCGAGCAGTTCTTC. Its protein is CASRFSGTGGPEQFF.

The chain carries TRBV27 and TRBJ1-2; 11 nucleotides agree with TRBD1. The trim removed 6 bases at V and 3 bases at J, leaving 9 bases unmatched. In germline, CDR1 is MNHEY, CDR2 SMNVEV (reference sequence). The CDR3 is 16 residues long. The CDR3 sequence: CASSRGGDRGYYGYTF. The CDR3 nucleotides read TGTGCCAGCAGCCGCGGAGGGGACAGGGGGTACTATGGCTACACCTTC.

In this sample, this clone turned up a few times. This chain links TRBV9 with TRBJ1-2, with unresolved D. V was clipped by 0 bases and J by 8 bases, with 17 bases between them. CDR1 and CDR2 from the germline V gene are SGDLS and YYNGEE. There are 15 residues in the CDR3. The CDR3 DNA follows: TGTGCCAGCAGCGTAGGTAACACCCCTGAAATGGGCTACACCTTC. It translates to CASSVGNTPEMGYTF.

This sequence joins TRBV7-8 and TRBJ2-5; D is uncertain. The V end lost 2 bases, the J end lost 5 bases, and 12 bases lay between the germline ends. The CDR3 extends over 14 amino acids. Germline V gene lookup returns CDR1 SGHVS and CDR2 FQNEAQ. The CDR3 DNA is TGTGCCAGCAGCTTAAACAGTGTCCGGGAGACCCAGTACTTC. Amino acid sequence: CASSLNSVRETQYF.

The chain combines TRBV4-3 with TRBJ1-2; D gene ambiguous. The CDR3 runs 14 residues. The ends were cut back, 4 bases at V and 8 bases at J, with 17 bases in the middle. Per germline, CDR1 LGHNA and CDR2 YSLEER. The CDR3, as DNA: TGCGCCAGCAGCCGTAAAACAGCGGAAGGAGGCTACACCTTC. Its translation is CASSRKTAEGGYTF.

The chain is built from TRBV18 and TRBJ1-6, with D perhaps TRBD1 (5 bases). The V gene lost 3 bases and the J gene lost 9 bases, with 21 bases spanning the gap. CDR1 KGHSH and CDR2 LQKENI come from the germline V gene. This CDR3 comprises 17 residues. The DNA for the CDR3 is TGTGCCAGCTCACCTGGACCAGGCAGGGAGGTTGGTTCACCCCTCCACTTT. Translated, it gives CASSPGPGREVGSPLHF.

The chain combines TRBV19 with TRBJ1-5; D might be TRBD1 (5 bases). Germline loops: CDR1 LNHDA, CDR2 SQIVND (reference sequence). The germline V and J ends were trimmed by 5 bases and 7 bases, with 9 bases remaining between them. This CDR3 has 12 residues. The CDR3 spells CASSWAGQPQHF. For the CDR3, the DNA is TGTGCCAGTAGTTGGGCAGGGCAGCCCCAGCATTTT.

The V and J genes are TRBV6-5 and TRBJ1-4; no clear D gene. The V gene's germline CDR1 is MNHEY and CDR2 SVGAGI. This CDR3 has 14 residues. V dropped 6 bases and J dropped 7 bases, with 15 bases sitting between them. The CDR3 reads CASSREFESEKLFF. Here the CDR3 DNA reads TGTGCCAGCAGCCGGGAATTTGAAAGTGAAAAACTGTTTTTT.

The J gene is TRBJ2-2, the V gene TRBV18; tentatively, D is TRBD2 (5 bases). This CDR3 has 13 residues. Per germline, CDR1 KGHSH and CDR2 LQKENI. The V and J ends lost 2 bases and 5 bases respectively, with 6 bases between them. The CDR3 DNA follows: TGTGCCAGCTCACCAAGGGAGACCGGGGAGCTGTTTTTT. Its translation is CASSPRETGELFF.

V usage is TRBV7-9 and J usage is TRBJ1-5; 10 positions match TRBD1. After removal of 0 bases from V and 2 bases from J, the junction contained 10 bases not matched to a gene. CDR3 length equals 19 residues. Germline CDR1 is SEHNR and CDR2 is FQNEAQ (reference sequence). Here the CDR3 reads CASSLATGTGVTGNQPQHF. The CDR3 DNA sequence: TGTGCCAGCAGCTTAGCGACCGGGACAGGGGTAACCGGCAATCAGCCCCAGCATTTT.

The chain recombines TRBV5-6 with TRBJ2-7, with D possibly matching TRBD2 (6 bases). CDR1 SGHDT and CDR2 YYEEEE come from the germline V gene. V was cut by 4 bases and J by 7 bases, with 15 bases left in between. The CDR3 is 13 residues long. CDR3 nucleotide sequence: TGTGCCAGCAGCCAAGGAGGGGTCGGTGAGCAGTACTTC. As protein: CASSQGGVGEQYF.

This sequence joins TRBV7-2 and TRBJ2-3; 8 bases align to TRBD2. The V segment lost 5 bases and the J segment 5 bases; nucleotides outside the gene matches: 12. This CDR3 is built from 16 residues. Germline CDR1 reads SGHTA; CDR2 reads FQGNSA. CDR3 loop: CASSRAGTRGLDTQYF. Written as DNA, the CDR3 is TGTGCCAGCAGCAGAGCCGGGACTAGGGGTTTAGATACGCAGTATTTT.

The rearrangement joins TRBV29-1 to TRBJ1-2; 7 nucleotides align to TRBD1. Germline CDR1 reads SQVTM; CDR2 reads ANQGSEA. The CDR3 extends over 14 amino acids. Losses at the gene ends were 5 bases for V and 0 bases for J; bases not matched to a gene: 6. This chain's CDR3 is CSVTTGRSNYGYTF. CDR3 DNA sequence: TGCAGCGTTACGACAGGGCGCTCTAACTATGGCTACACCTTC.

This chain joins TRBV6-4 and TRBJ1-1; 8 nucleotides agree with TRBD1. The CDR3 is made up of 16 amino acids. V gave up 4 bases and J gave up 5 bases; unmatched junction bases: 12. Germline CDR1 reads MRHNA; CDR2 reads SNTAGT. The CDR3 nucleotides are TGTGCCAGCAGTGTGGAGGCAGGGGGCATGAGGACTGAAGCTTTCTTT. It yields the protein CASSVEAGGMRTEAFF.

The V call is TRBV19, the J call TRBJ2-5; TRBD2 aligns across 12 bases. This CDR3 has 17 amino acids. Germline CDR1 is LNHDA and CDR2 is SQIVND (reference sequence). V shed 3 bases and J 1 base; nucleotides not matched to a gene: 6. The CDR3 DNA sequence: TGTGCCAGTAGTATTAGCCTAGCGGGGGGGTTCCAAGAGACCCAGTACTTC. Residues: CASSISLAGGFQETQYF.

This sequence joins TRBV5-1 and TRBJ1-4, with D unclear. Deletions cut 1 base from V and 4 bases from J, with 11 bases between. Germline V gene lookup returns CDR1 SGHRS and CDR2 YFSETQ. CDR3 length: 15 residues. The CDR3 coding sequence is TGCGCCAGCAGCTTGTCTTCCCCCTTTAATGAAAAACTGTTTTTT. Its translation: CASSLSSPFNEKLFF.

This chain uses TRBV2 with TRBJ1-5, with 12 bases identical to TRBD1. Trimming cost V 5 bases and J 6 bases; bases outside gene matches: 5. The CDR3 consists of 15 residues. The germline V gene encodes CDR1 SNHLY and CDR2 FYNNEI. The CDR3 sequence is CASSRDRGRGQPQHF. The DNA of the CDR3 is TGTGCCAGCAGTCGGGACAGGGGGCGCGGTCAGCCCCAGCATTTT.

The chain recombines TRBV5-1 with TRBJ2-6, with a weak D call TRBD1 (6 bases). Between the trimmed V and J ends, which lost 2 bases and 0 bases, there was a span of 12 bases. The CDR3 covers 17 residues. The germline V gene encodes CDR1 SGHRS and CDR2 YFSETQ. CDR3 in amino acids: CASSFGLGGSGANVLTF. CDR3 DNA: TGCGCCAGCAGCTTTGGGTTAGGGGGCTCTGGGGCCAACGTCCTGACTTTC.

The chain is built from TRBV19 and TRBJ1-3; tentatively, D is TRBD1 (5 bases). V was clipped by 5 bases and J by 0 bases, with 8 bases between them. CDR1 is LNHDA and CDR2 is SQIVND in the germline V gene (reference sequence). The CDR3 contains 14 residues. The CDR3 DNA follows: TGTGCCAGTAGTCAACAGGACTCTGGAAACACCATATATTTT. Translating it yields CASSQQDSGNTIYF.

This rearrangement joins TRBV11-1 to TRBJ2-3, with 10 nucleotides matching TRBD1. The CDR3 consists of 15 residues. Germline CDR1 is SGHAT and CDR2 is FQDESV (reference sequence). With 5 bases clipped from V and 1 base from J, the junction kept 3 bases outside the gene matches. In nucleotides, the CDR3 is TGTGCCAGCAGCCCCGGACAGGGGGGCACAGATACGCAGTATTTT. It encodes CASSPGQGGTDTQYF. Supplemented by reference TRBV11-1 and TRBJ2-3, the full variable domain reads EAEVAQSPRYKITEKSQAVAFWCDPISGHATLYWYRQILGQGPELLVQFQDESVVDDSQLPKDRFSAERLKGVDSTLKIQPAELGDSAMYLCASSPGQGGTDTQYFGPGTRLTVL.